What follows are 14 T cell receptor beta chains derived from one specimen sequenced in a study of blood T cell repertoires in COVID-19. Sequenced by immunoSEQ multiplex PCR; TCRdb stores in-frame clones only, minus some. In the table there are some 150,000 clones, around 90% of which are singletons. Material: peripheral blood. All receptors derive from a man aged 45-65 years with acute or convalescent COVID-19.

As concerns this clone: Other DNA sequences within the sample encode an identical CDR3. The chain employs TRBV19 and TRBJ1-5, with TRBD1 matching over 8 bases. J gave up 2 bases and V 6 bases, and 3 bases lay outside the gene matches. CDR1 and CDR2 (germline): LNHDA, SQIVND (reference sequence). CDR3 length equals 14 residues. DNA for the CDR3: TGTGCCAGTAGAGGGACAGGAGGCAATCAGCCCCAGCATTTT. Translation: CASRGTGGNQPQHF.

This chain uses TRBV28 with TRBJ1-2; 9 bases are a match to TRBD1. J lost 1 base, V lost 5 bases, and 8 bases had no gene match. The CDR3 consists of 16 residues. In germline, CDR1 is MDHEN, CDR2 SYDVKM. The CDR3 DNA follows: TGTGCCAGCAGTCCTCCGGGACAGGGCGGTAACTATGGCTACACCTTC. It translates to CASSPPGQGGNYGYTF.

CDR3 loop: CASSFYSTPEAFF. The CDR3 DNA sequence: TGTGCCAGCAGCTTCTACTCCACCCCCGAAGCTTTCTTT. V and J are TRBV7-9 and TRBJ1-1; no clear D gene. Per the germline V gene, CDR1 is SEHNR and CDR2 is FQNEAQ (reference sequence). The CDR3 has 13 amino acids. V gave up 3 bases and J gave up 8 bases, with 13 bases separating them. The complete variable domain, with remaining parts taken from reference TRBV7-9 and TRBJ1-1, reads DTGVSQNPRHKITKRGQNVTFRCDPISEHNRLYWYRQTLGQGPEFLTYFQNEAQLEKSRLLSDRFSAERPKGSFSTLEIQRTEQGDSAMYLCASSFYSTPEAFFGQGTRLTVV.

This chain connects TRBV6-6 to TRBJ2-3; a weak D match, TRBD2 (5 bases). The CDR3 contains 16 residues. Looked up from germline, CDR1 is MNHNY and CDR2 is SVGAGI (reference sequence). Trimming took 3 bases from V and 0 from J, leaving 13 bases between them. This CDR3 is CASSYSPGGSTDTQYF. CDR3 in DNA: TGTGCCAGCAGTTATAGCCCCGGAGGCAGCACAGATACGCAGTATTTT.

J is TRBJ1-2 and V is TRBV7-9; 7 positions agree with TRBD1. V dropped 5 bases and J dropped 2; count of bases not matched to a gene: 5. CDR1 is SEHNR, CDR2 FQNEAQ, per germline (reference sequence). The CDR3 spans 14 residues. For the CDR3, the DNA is TGTGCCAGCAGCCGGGGGACAGTCAACTATGGCTACACCTTC. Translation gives CASSRGTVNYGYTF.

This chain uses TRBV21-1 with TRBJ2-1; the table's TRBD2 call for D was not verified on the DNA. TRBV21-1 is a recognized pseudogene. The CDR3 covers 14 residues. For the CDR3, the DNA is TGTGCCAGCCGAGGAGATTGCGGGGGCAATGAGCAGTTCTTC. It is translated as CASRGDCGGNEQFF.

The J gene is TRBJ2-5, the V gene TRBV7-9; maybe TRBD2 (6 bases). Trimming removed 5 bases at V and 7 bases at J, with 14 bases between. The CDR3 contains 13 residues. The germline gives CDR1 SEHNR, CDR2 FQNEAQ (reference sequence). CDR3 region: CASSRGTEPTQYF. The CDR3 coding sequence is TGTGCCAGCAGCCGCGGGACCGAGCCGACCCAGTACTTC.

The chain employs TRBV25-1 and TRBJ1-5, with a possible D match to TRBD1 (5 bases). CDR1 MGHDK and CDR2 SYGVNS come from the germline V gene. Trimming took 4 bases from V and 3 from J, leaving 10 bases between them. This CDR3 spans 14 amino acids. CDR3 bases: TGTGCCAGCAGTGCGGGACTCCCCAATCAGCCCCAGCATTTT. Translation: CASSAGLPNQPQHF.

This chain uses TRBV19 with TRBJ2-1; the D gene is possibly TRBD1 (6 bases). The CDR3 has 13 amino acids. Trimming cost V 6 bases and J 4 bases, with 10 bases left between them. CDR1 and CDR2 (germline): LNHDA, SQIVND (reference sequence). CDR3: CASRRGLYNEQFF. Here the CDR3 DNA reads TGTGCCAGTAGGAGGGGGTTATACAATGAGCAGTTCTTC.

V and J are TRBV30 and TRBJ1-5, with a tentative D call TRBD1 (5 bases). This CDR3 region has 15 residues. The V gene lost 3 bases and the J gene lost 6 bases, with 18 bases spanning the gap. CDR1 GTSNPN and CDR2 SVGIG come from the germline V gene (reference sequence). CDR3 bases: TGTGCCTGGAGCGTACCGTCCCAGGGAAGTCAGCCCCAGCATTTT. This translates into CAWSVPSQGSQPQHF. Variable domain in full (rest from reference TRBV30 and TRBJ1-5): SQTIHQWPATLVQPVGSPLSLECTVEGTSNPNLYWYRQAAGRGLQLLFYSVGIGQISSEVPQNLSASRPQDRQFILSSKKLLLSDSGFYLCAWSVPSQGSQPQHFGDGTRLSIL.

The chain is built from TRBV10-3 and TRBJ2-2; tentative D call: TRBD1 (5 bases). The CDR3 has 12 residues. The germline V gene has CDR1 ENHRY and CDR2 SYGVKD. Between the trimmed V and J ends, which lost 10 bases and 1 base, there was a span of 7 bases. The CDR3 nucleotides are TGTGCCACGCAGGGGAACACCGGGGAGCTGTTTTTT. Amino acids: CATQGNTGELFF.

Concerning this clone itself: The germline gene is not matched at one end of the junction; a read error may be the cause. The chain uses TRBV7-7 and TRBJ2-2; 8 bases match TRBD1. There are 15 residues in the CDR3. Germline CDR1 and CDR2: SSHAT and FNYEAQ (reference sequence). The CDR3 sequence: CASSPGTGATGELFF. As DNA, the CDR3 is TGTGCTAGCAGCCCCGGGACAGGAGCCACCGGGGAGCTGTTTTTT.

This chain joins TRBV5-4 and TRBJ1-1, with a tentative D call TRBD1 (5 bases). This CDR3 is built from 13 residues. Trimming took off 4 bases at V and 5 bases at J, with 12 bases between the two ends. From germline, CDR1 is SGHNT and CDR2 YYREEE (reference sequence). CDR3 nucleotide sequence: TGTGCCAGCAGCCCGACAGTGGGAACTGAAGCTTTCTTT. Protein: CASSPTVGTEAFF.

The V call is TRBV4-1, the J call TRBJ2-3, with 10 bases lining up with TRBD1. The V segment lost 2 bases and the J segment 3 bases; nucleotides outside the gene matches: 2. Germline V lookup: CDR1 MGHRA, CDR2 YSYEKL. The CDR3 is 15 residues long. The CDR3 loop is CASSQSGQGTDTQYF. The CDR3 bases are TGCGCCAGCAGCCAATCGGGACAGGGGACAGATACGCAGTATTTT.